This T cell receptor (beta chain) is from a study of blood T cell repertoires in COVID-19. Sequencing used immunoSEQ multiplex PCR; TCRdb keeps in-frame clones, though not all of them. The sample carries 310,000 or so clones, 88% recorded once. CDR1 is MDHEN and CDR2 is SYDVKM in the germline V gene. This CDR3 has 14 amino acids. Between the trimmed V and J ends, which lost 4 bases and 3 bases, there was a span of 13 bases. This clonotype was obtained from a woman aged 25 to 39 with COVID-19, enrolled during active disease. The sample consisted of peripheral blood. This chain uses TRBV28 with TRBJ2-7; tentatively, D is TRBD2 (6 bases). The CDR3 bases are TGTGCCAGCAGTTCTTCTCCGGGACTCTACGAGCAGTACTTC. Amino acid sequence: CASSSSPGLYEQYF.